The entry below describes one T cell receptor (beta chain). Its antigen is not known. The study reverse transcribed the entire isolated RNA, so it sequenced expressed TCRB transcripts. Using immunoSEQ multiplex PCR, the repertoire was profiled, and TCRdb retains in-frame clones only, with some absent. The table has 680,000 or so clones, around 15% seen once. Germline lookup yields CDR1 SGDLS and CDR2 YYNGEE. Losses at the gene ends were 2 bases for V and 6 bases for J; bases not matched to a gene: 8. CDR3 length: 16 residues. The data derive from a study of beta chain features in type 1 diabetes. Across the study: Healthy donors and patients showed comparable age, gender and cell yields.

The study's findings and limits: The influence of HLA type on TCRB rearrangement stayed undetermined. Researchers reported that naive, central memory and Treg TCRB repertoires appeared more similar in patients than in healthy donors.

Sequences were obtained from naive CD4+ T cells from blood. The V call is TRBV9, the J call TRBJ2-2, with TRBD2 matching 9 bases. The receptor comes from a man between 18 and 29 years old in good health. DNA of the CDR3: TGTGCCAGCAGCGTCCTGTTAGCGGGAGCTCCCGGGGAGCTGTTTTTT. The encoded protein is CASSVLLAGAPGELFF.